These 32 T cell receptor beta chains were all obtained from the same sample, sequenced in a study of CD8 T cells in Susac syndrome. cDNA came from roughly 0.5 to 1 ug RNA primed by random hexamers. TCRdb ran MiXCR on the immunoSEQ multiplex PCR reads and lists one entry per CDR3 protein. The data contain under 200,000 distinct CDR3 sequences, about 95% of them seen just once; the ten biggest clones take up 0.15% to 0.2%. Sequencing input: CD8+ T cells from PBMCs. The receptors derive from a human donor with multiple sclerosis.

This chain connects TRBV6-5 to TRBJ2-1, with D possibly being TRBD1 (5 bases). CDR1 is MNHEY, CDR2 SVGAGI, per germline. Trimming took 0 bases from V and 8 from J, leaving 8 bases between them. This CDR3 spans 13 amino acids. The CDR3, as DNA: TGTGCCAGCAGTTACTCTGGGGCGGATGAGCAGTTCTTC. This encodes CASSYSGADEQFF.

The chain has TRBV20-1 and TRBJ1-6; 8 nucleotides line up with TRBD1. From germline, CDR1 is DFQATT and CDR2 SNEGSKA (reference sequence). J gave up 9 bases and V 4 bases, and 17 bases lay outside the gene matches. This CDR3 is 17 amino acids long. The CDR3 is CSAKTIDRGLRGSPLHF. In DNA, the CDR3 is TGCAGTGCTAAAACTATCGACAGGGGATTACGAGGTTCACCCCTCCACTTT.

The rearrangement joins TRBV7-3 to TRBJ2-1; the D gene could be TRBD1 or TRBD2 (5 bases each). Germline CDR1 SGHTA, CDR2 FQGTGA. V lost 2 bases, J lost 9 bases, and 17 bases lay in between. This CDR3 comprises 15 residues. The CDR3 loop reads CASSLRQGSAGEQFF. CDR3 DNA sequence: TGTGCCAGCAGCTTACGTCAGGGTAGCGCCGGTGAGCAGTTCTTC.

The rearrangement links TRBV27 to TRBJ2-7; D is unclear. The germline V gene encodes CDR1 MNHEY and CDR2 SMNVEV (reference sequence). The CDR3 is 13 residues long. The ends were cut back, 5 bases at V and 3 bases at J, with 11 bases in the middle. The CDR3 nucleotides read TGTGCCAGCAGTCCGAAAATTTACTACGAGCAGTACTTC. This gives the protein CASSPKIYYEQYF.

The chain is built from TRBV27 and TRBJ2-1; 8 nucleotides agree with TRBD2. V lost 2 bases, J lost 7 bases, and 7 bases stayed unmatched. The CDR3 totals 15 residues. The V gene's germline CDR1 is MNHEY and CDR2 SMNVEV (reference sequence). CDR3 sequence (DNA): TGTGCCAGCAGTTTAGTCGGGAGGGCCGGGAATGAGCAGTTCTTC. Amino acid sequence: CASSLVGRAGNEQFF.

The gene calls are TRBV25-1 and TRBJ1-1; D unclear. The CDR3 is 12 amino acids. Germline lookup yields CDR1 MGHDK and CDR2 SYGVNS. Trimming pared 3 bases from V and 8 bases from J, leaving 10 bases between. In DNA, the CDR3 is TGTGCCAGCAGTGACGTGGCGGAGGAAGCTTTCTTT. This encodes CASSDVAEEAFF.

The table lists this clonotype with a few counts. The chain couples TRBV12-3 or TRBV12-4 to TRBJ2-7; the match to TRBD2 covers 8 bases. Trimming at V came to 4 bases and at J to 2 bases, leaving 1 base not matched to a gene. CDR3 length: 13 amino acids. Here the CDR3 DNA reads TGTGCCAGCAGTTGGGGACTAGCCTACGAGCAGTACTTC. This gives the protein CASSWGLAYEQYF.

CDR3 bases: TGTGCCAGCAGCCTTGGGACAGCGAGCTCCTACGAGCAGTACTTC. This codes for CASSLGTASSYEQYF. The V call is TRBV4-2, the J call TRBJ2-7, with 7 positions matching TRBD1. CDR1 and CDR2 (germline): LGHNA, YNFKEQ. V lost 4 bases, J lost 0 bases, and 6 bases stayed unmatched. This CDR3 contains 15 residues.

The chain has TRBV20-1 and TRBJ2-2, with 7 bases identical to TRBD1. Looked up from germline, CDR1 is DFQATT and CDR2 is SNEGSKA (reference sequence). V dropped 5 bases and J dropped 3; count of bases not matched to a gene: 6. The CDR3 extends over 14 amino acids. DNA for the CDR3: TGCAGTGCTTGGGACAGAGATTACACCGGGGAGCTGTTTTTT. Amino acids: CSAWDRDYTGELFF.

A single count supports this clonotype. The CDR3 DNA reads as TGTGCCAGCAGCTTTACGGGGGGGCCTGATGAAGATACGCAGTATTTT. Translation gives CASSFTGGPDEDTQYF. The chain has TRBV13 and TRBJ2-3, with 8 bases lining up with TRBD2. J gave up 5 bases and V 3 bases, and 10 bases lay outside the gene matches. Looked up from germline, CDR1 is PRHDT and CDR2 is FYEKMQ (reference sequence). This CDR3 region has 16 residues.

The rearrangement links TRBV3-1 to TRBJ1-1, with D perhaps matching TRBD1 (6 bases). With 4 bases removed from V and 7 bases from J, the gap between germline ends came to 10 bases. Germline V gene lookup returns CDR1 LGHDT and CDR2 YNNKEL (reference sequence). CDR3 length: 12 residues. In DNA form, the CDR3 reads TGTGCCAGCAGCCCCGACAGGTATGAAGCTTTCTTT. Translated: CASSPDRYEAFF.

This clonotype occurred a few times. V and J are TRBV29-1 and TRBJ1-1; possibly TRBD1 for D (5 bases). Germline V gives CDR1 SQVTM, CDR2 ANQGSEA. CDR3 length equals 11 residues. V was cut by 7 bases and J by 10 bases, with 16 bases left in between. CDR3 in amino acids: CSAATAVGAFF. CDR3 in DNA: TGCAGCGCCGCGACAGCTGTAGGAGCTTTCTTT.

The chain has TRBV23-1 and TRBJ2-5; TRBD1 is a possible D gene (5 bases). TRBV23-1 has ORF status, its function being uncertain. V dropped 7 bases and J dropped 5 bases, with 14 bases sitting between them. This CDR3 is built from 13 residues. CDR3 coding DNA: TGCGCCAGCAAGAAGGGGATGCGGGAGACCCAGTACTTC. Its protein product is CASKKGMRETQYF.

The chain employs TRBV7-9 and TRBJ2-7, with TRBD1 matching 9 bases. The CDR3 contains 18 residues. The ends lost 5 bases at V and 2 bases at J; junction bases unmatched: 16. Germline V gene sequence: CDR1 SEHNR, CDR2 FQNEAQ (reference sequence). CDR3 DNA sequence: TGTGCCAGCAGCCCCGTCTTCATCAGGACAGGGGTGCCCTACGAGCAGTACTTC. Translation: CASSPVFIRTGVPYEQYF.

Concerning this clonotype: Germline is not matched at one junction end, which may reflect a read error. V gene TRBV2 combines with J gene TRBJ1-2, with D hard to call. Germline CDR1 and CDR2: SNHLY and FYNNEI. The CDR3 has 11 residues. CDR3 DNA: TGTGCCAGCAGTGAAGGCCCGCGGAGCCCCTTC. Residues: CASSEGPRSPF.

The V call is TRBV2, the J call TRBJ2-1; TRBD2 matches 9 bases. Germline lookup yields CDR1 SNHLY and CDR2 FYNNEI. With 0 bases clipped from V and 8 bases from J, the junction kept 2 bases outside the gene matches. This CDR3 region has 14 residues. The CDR3 DNA is TGTGCCAGCAGTGAAGCGACTAGCGGTCATGAGCAGTTCTTC. Encoded protein: CASSEATSGHEQFF. The complete variable domain, with remaining parts taken from reference TRBV2 and TRBJ2-1, reads EPEVTQTPSHQVTQMGQEVILRCVPISNHLYFYWYRQILGQKVEFLVSFYNNEISEKSEIFDDQFSVERPDGSNFTLKIRSTKLEDSAMYFCASSEATSGHEQFFGPGTRLTVL.

CDR3 region: CASSVAGGVAMNTGELFF. CDR3 nucleotide sequence: TGTGCCAGCAGCGTAGCTGGGGGGGTCGCGATGAACACCGGGGAGCTGTTTTTT. V and J are TRBV9 and TRBJ2-2; 7 bases map to TRBD2. Germline CDR1 SGDLS, CDR2 YYNGEE. V shed 0 bases, J shed 1 base, and the junction held 9 bases outside the gene matches. The CDR3 extends over 18 amino acids.

As for this clonotype: One junction end does not reproduce the germline sequence, and a read error may be involved. This chain connects TRBV27 to TRBJ2-7, with 7 nucleotides matching TRBD2. CDR1 is MNHEY, CDR2 SMNVEV, per germline (reference sequence). The CDR3 is 11 residues long. CDR3 in DNA: TGCTTGTCGGTGGGAGGGGACGAGCAGTACTTC. It yields the protein CLSVGGDEQYF.

V is TRBV5-1 and J is TRBJ1-2; D remains ambiguous. CDR3 length equals 13 residues. With 1 base removed from V and 6 bases from J, the gap between germline ends came to 10 bases. Looked up from germline, CDR1 is SGHRS and CDR2 is YFSETQ. This CDR3 is CASSLRTVDGYTF. The DNA of the CDR3 is TGCGCCAGCAGCTTGCGCACAGTTGATGGCTACACCTTC. The variable domain in full, with the rest retrieved from reference TRBV5-1 and TRBJ1-2, is KAGVTQTPRYLIKTRGQQVTLSCSPISGHRSVSWYQQTPGQGLQFLFEYFSETQRNKGNFPGRFSGRQFSNSRSEMNVSTLELGDSALYLCASSLRTVDGYTFGSGTRLTVV.

The chain couples TRBV12-3 or TRBV12-4 to TRBJ2-1; no clear D. The V end was cut by 3 bases, the J end by 5 bases, with 8 bases between. This CDR3 is built from 13 residues. Written as DNA, the CDR3 is TGTGCCAGCAGTTTCGGCACCCACAATGAGCAGTTCTTC. Encoded protein: CASSFGTHNEQFF.

The gene calls are TRBV4-2 and TRBJ1-4; no firm D call. Trimming shortened V by 3 bases and J by 5 bases, and 13 bases separated the two germline ends. Germline lookup yields CDR1 LGHNA and CDR2 YNFKEQ. This CDR3 spans 15 amino acids. The CDR3 sequence is CASSQYSGPNEKLFF. The CDR3 nucleotides are TGTGCCAGCAGCCAGTATTCCGGGCCCAATGAAAAACTGTTTTTT.

This chain links TRBV20-1 with TRBJ2-2; D is possibly TRBD1 (6 bases). Germline-derived CDR1 and CDR2 are DFQATT and SNEGSKA (reference sequence). The CDR3 spans 13 residues. V lost 6 bases, J lost 1 base, and 9 bases lay in between. CDR3 nucleotides: TGCAGTGCAGGGACACTGAACACCGGGGAGCTGTTTTTT. As protein: CSAGTLNTGELFF.

This sequence joins TRBV21-1 and TRBJ2-7; TRBD1 is the table's D call and was not checked against the DNA. TRBV21-1 constitutes a pseudogene. The CDR3 has 15 residues. This chain's CDR3 is CASSKGSGREDEQYF. The DNA for the CDR3 is TGTGCCAGCAGCAAAGGCTCGGGCAGGGAGGATGAGCAGTACTTC.

The gene calls are TRBV29-1 and TRBJ2-2; D ambiguous. Trimming left V 4 bases short and J 4 bases short, with 4 bases between. Germline-derived CDR1 and CDR2 are SQVTM and ANQGSEA. The CDR3 spans 11 residues. This CDR3 is CSVAATGELFF. CDR3 bases: TGCAGCGTTGCCGCCACCGGGGAGCTGTTTTTT.

The rearrangement links TRBV27 to TRBJ2-7; 8 bases line up with TRBD2. There are 13 residues in the CDR3. Germline CDR1 and CDR2: MNHEY and SMNVEV (reference sequence). The J segment lost 3 bases and the V segment lost 6 bases, leaving 4 bases of the junction unmatched. The CDR3 nucleotides read TGTGCCAGCAGCCACGGGAGGGTCTACGAGCAGTACTTC. Translation gives CASSHGRVYEQYF.

The genes are TRBV5-1 and TRBJ2-1; D possibly matches TRBD1 or TRBD2 (5 bases each). Between the trimmed V and J ends, which lost 7 bases and 6 bases, there was a span of 11 bases. The CDR3 loop spans 12 amino acids. CDR1 and CDR2 (germline): SGHRS, YFSETQ. The CDR3 bases are TGCGCCAGCGGAAATGGGGGCAATGAGCAGTTCTTC. Its protein is CASGNGGNEQFF.

This rearrangement joins TRBV6-1 to TRBJ2-7, with D perhaps matching TRBD1 (5 bases). Germline lookup yields CDR1 MNHNS and CDR2 SASEGT. V was pared by 4 bases and J by 2 bases, with 9 bases between. This CDR3 is 13 amino acids long. The chain's CDR3 is CASSGTQTYEQYF. The CDR3 nucleotides read TGTGCCAGCAGTGGGACACAGACCTACGAGCAGTACTTC.

This clonotype was found a few times. The chain joins TRBV3-1 to TRBJ1-1; TRBD1 might be the D (5 bases). Looked up from germline, CDR1 is LGHDT and CDR2 is YNNKEL (reference sequence). The CDR3 is 14 amino acids. Trimming took 6 bases from V and 1 from J, leaving 12 bases between them. CDR3 bases: TGTGCCAGCAGACAACAGGTACGGAACACTGAAGCTTTCTTT. Protein: CASRQQVRNTEAFF.

The V call is TRBV25-1, the J call TRBJ1-2; unclear D gene. The length of the CDR3 is 13 residues. CDR1 and CDR2 from the germline V gene are MGHDK and SYGVNS. Trimming shortened V by 1 base and J by 8 bases, and 11 bases separated the two germline ends. CDR3: CASSESRLWGYTF. For the CDR3, the DNA is TGTGCCAGCAGTGAATCGAGGTTGTGGGGCTACACCTTC.

The chain combines TRBV9 with TRBJ1-6, with D perhaps matching TRBD1 (6 bases). Looked up from germline, CDR1 is SGDLS and CDR2 is YYNGEE. V was pared by 0 bases and J by 10 bases, with 14 bases between. The CDR3 totals 15 residues. The CDR3 loop is CASSVGDTAASPLHF. The CDR3 DNA sequence: TGTGCCAGCAGCGTAGGGGACACCGCGGCATCACCCCTCCACTTT.

This chain links TRBV29-1 with TRBJ1-4; 12 bases fit TRBD1. Looked up from germline, CDR1 is SQVTM and CDR2 is ANQGSEA. This CDR3 has 15 residues. After removal of 2 bases from V and 10 bases from J, the junction contained 8 bases not matched to a gene. The CDR3 protein is CSVEFPGTGGGKLFF. The CDR3 nucleotides are TGCAGCGTTGAATTCCCCGGGACAGGGGGCGGAAAACTGTTTTTT.

The gene calls are TRBV20-1 and TRBJ2-7; TRBD1 matches 11 bases. CDR3 length: 14 amino acids. Trimming cost V 6 bases and J 2 bases; bases outside gene matches: 6. Germline V gene data show CDR1 as DFQATT and CDR2 as SNEGSKA (reference sequence). The CDR3, as DNA: TGCAGTGCCCGGGACAGGGGGACAACCTACGAGCAGTACTTC. This gives the protein CSARDRGTTYEQYF.